This T cell receptor (beta chain) originates from a study of shared clonotypes between healthy human individuals. This clone came up once. CDR1 is MNHEY and CDR2 is SVGAGI in the germline V gene. The CDR3 contains 14 residues. Healthy HIV-negative adults without recent acute infections or vaccinations served as donors. Donors were Caucasian adults residing in Nashville, Tennessee, USA. Produced via immunoSEQ multiplex PCR; TCRdb's table is partial and in-frame only. The sample carries 97,000 or so clones, approximately 44% recorded once. The clonotype was recovered from a woman in her thirties or forties in good health. Some clones in this sample may be carry-over from other donors' samples. The chain employs TRBV6-5 and TRBJ2-5, with D possibly TRBD2 on 5 matching bases. With the DNA end fitting TRBJ2-7 better, the J assignment may be wrong. Sequenced sample: PBMCs. In nucleotides, the CDR3 is TGTGCCAGCAGCCAGCGGTATTCCTCCTACGAGCAGTACTTC. Amino acid sequence: CASSQRYSSYEQYF.